This T cell receptor beta chain appears in the sequencing data of a study of blood T cell repertoires in COVID-19. Study-level information: Both acute and convalescent COVID-19 samples were obtained from the United States, Italy and Spain. PBMCs, B-cell-depleted T cells, or T cells provided the cDNA or gDNA that made up the material.

CDR3 length equals 14 residues. The junction had 4 bases not matched to a gene; V was cut back by 5 bases and J by 6 bases. The germline V gene has CDR1 SGHNT and CDR2 YYREEE (reference sequence). Produced via immunoSEQ multiplex PCR; TCRdb's table is partial and in-frame only. The profile shows approximately 170,000 clones, about four fifths of them singletons. This clone appeared many times. Sequenced: peripheral blood. The receptor's source is a man in his fifties or sixties with active or convalescent COVID-19. The chain couples TRBV5-4 to TRBJ2-7; 14 bases match TRBD2. CDR3 DNA: TGTGCCAGCAGTTCCGGGACTAGCGGGAGCGAGCAGTACTTC. The encoded protein is CASSSGTSGSEQYF.